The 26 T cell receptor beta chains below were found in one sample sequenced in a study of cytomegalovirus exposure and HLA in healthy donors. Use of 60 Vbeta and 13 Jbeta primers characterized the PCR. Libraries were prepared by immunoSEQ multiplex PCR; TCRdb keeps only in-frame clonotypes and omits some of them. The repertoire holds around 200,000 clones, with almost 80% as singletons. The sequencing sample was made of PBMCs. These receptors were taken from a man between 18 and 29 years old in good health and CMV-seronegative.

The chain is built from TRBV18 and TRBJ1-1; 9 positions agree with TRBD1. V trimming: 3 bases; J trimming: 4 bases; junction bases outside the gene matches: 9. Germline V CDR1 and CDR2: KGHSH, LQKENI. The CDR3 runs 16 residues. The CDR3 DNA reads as TGTGCCAGCTCACCTCCCCGCCCGGGACAGGGCACTGAAGCTTTCTTT. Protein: CASSPPRPGQGTEAFF. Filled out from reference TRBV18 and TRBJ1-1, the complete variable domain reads NAGVMQNPRHLVRRRGQEARLRCSPMKGHSHVYWYRQLPEEGLKFMVYLQKENIIDESGMPKERFSAEFPKEGPSILRIQQVVRGDSAAYFCASSPPRPGQGTEAFFGQGTRLTVV.

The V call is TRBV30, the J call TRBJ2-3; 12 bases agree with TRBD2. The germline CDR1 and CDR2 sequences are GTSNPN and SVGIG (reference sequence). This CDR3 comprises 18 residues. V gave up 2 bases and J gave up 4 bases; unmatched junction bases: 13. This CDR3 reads CAWSPTRTSGVGADTQYF. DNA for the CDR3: TGTGCCTGGAGTCCCACCCGGACTAGCGGGGTTGGGGCAGATACGCAGTATTTT.

This chain's CDR3 is CASSLGTGQGTDTQYF. In DNA form, the CDR3 reads TGTGCCAGCAGCTTAGGTACTGGACAGGGCACAGATACGCAGTATTTT. The chain links TRBV7-3 to TRBJ2-3; 7 nucleotides line up with TRBD1. Germline CDR1 reads SGHTA; CDR2 reads FQGTGA. V lost 2 bases and J lost 1; bases outside the gene matches: 6. This CDR3 has 16 residues.

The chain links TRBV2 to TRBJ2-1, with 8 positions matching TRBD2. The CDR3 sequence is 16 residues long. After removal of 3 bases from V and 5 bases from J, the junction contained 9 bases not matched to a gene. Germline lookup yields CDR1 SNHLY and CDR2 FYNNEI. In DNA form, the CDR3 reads TGTGCCAGCAGTGAGTTCGGGGGGGGAGGGGACAATGAGCAGTTCTTC. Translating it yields CASSEFGGGGDNEQFF.

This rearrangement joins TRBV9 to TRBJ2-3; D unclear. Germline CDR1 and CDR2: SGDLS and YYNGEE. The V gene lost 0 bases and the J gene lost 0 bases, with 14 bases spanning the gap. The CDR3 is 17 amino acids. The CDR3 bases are TGTGCCAGCAGCGTAGGTTCGGGTGACCCTAGCACAGATACGCAGTATTTT. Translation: CASSVGSGDPSTDTQYF.

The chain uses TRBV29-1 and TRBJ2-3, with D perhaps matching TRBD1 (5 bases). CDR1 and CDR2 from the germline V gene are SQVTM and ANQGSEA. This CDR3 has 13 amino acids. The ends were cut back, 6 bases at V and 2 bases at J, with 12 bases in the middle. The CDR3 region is CSVEIGHTDTQYF. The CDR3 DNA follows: TGCAGCGTCGAAATCGGACACACAGATACGCAGTATTTT.

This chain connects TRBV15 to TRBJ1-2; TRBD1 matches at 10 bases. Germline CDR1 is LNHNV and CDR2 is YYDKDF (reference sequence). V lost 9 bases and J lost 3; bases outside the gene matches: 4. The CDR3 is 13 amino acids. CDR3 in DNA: TGTGCCACTCGGGACAGGGGTGACTATGGCTACACCTTC. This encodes CATRDRGDYGYTF.

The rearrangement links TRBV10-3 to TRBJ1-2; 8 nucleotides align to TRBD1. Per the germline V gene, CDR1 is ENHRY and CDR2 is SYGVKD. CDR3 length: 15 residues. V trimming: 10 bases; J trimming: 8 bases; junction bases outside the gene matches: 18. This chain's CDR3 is CANAPQGVAVRGYTF. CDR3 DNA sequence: TGTGCCAACGCCCCACAGGGGGTCGCAGTTCGCGGCTACACCTTC.

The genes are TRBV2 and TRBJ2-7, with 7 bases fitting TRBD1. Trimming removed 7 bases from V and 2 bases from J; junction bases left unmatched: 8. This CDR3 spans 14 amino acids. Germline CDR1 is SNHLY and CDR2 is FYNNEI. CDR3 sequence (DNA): TGTGCCAGCACCGAGCAGGGGGTAGCCTACGAGCAGTACTTC. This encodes CASTEQGVAYEQYF. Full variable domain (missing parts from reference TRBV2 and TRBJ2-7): EPEVTQTPSHQVTQMGQEVILRCVPISNHLYFYWYRQILGQKVEFLVSFYNNEISEKSEIFDDQFSVERPDGSNFTLKIRSTKLEDSAMYFCASTEQGVAYEQYFGPGTRLTVT.

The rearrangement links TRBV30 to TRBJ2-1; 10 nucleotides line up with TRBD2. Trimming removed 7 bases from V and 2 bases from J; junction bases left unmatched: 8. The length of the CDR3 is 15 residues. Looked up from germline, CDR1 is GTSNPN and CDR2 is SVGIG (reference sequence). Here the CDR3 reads CALLPLAGAYNEQFF. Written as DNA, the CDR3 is TGTGCCTTACTCCCCCTAGCGGGAGCCTACAATGAGCAGTTCTTC.

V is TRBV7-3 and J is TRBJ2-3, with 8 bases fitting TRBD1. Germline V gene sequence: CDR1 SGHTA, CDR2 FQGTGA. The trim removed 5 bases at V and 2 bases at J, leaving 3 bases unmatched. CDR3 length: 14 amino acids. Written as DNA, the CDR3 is TGTGCCAGCAGCCGGACAGGGCTCACAGATACGCAGTATTTT. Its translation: CASSRTGLTDTQYF.

CDR3 in DNA: TGTGCCAGCAGCCAACTAGCGGGGGGGCCGCGGACAGATACGCAGTATTTT. This gives the protein CASSQLAGGPRTDTQYF. The chain has TRBV7-2 and TRBJ2-3, with 13 bases that match TRBD2. The germline CDR1 and CDR2 sequences are SGHTA and FQGNSA. V was clipped by 5 bases and J by 3 bases; unmatched bases: 8. This CDR3 spans 17 amino acids.

The CDR3 is CASSPRAQKNTEAFF. The CDR3 region has the DNA TGCGCCAGCAGTCCTCGAGCCCAAAAGAACACTGAAGCTTTCTTT. The J gene is TRBJ1-1, the V gene TRBV23-1, with no clear D. TRBV23-1 is recorded as an ORF, its role being uncertain. The CDR3 totals 15 residues. Trimming stripped 4 bases from V and 1 base from J, with 13 bases between.

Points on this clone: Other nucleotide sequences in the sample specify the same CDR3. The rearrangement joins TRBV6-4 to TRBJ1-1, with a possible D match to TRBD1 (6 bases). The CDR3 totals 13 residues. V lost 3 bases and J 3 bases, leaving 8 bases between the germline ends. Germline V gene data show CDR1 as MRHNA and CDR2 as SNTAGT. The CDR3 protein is CASSEQGDTEAFF. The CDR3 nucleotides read TGTGCCAGCAGTGAACAGGGAGACACTGAAGCTTTCTTT.

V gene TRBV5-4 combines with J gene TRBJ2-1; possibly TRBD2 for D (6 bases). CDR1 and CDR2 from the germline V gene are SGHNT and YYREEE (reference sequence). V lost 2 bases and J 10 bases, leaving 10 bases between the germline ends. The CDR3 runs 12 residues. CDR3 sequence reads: CASSLWTNEQFF. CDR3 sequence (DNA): TGTGCCAGCAGCTTATGGACTAACGAGCAGTTCTTC.

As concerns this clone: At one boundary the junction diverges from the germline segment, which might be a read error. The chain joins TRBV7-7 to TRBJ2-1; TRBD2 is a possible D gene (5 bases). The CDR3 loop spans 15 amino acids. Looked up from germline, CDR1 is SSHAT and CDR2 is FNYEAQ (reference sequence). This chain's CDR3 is CASSLGDYMYNEQFF. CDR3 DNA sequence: TGTGCTAGCAGCTTAGGAGACTACATGTACAATGAGCAGTTCTTC.

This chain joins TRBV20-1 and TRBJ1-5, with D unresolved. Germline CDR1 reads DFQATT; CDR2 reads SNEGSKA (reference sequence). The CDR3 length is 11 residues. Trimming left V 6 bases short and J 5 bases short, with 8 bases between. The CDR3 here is CSASVDQPQHF. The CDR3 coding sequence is TGCAGTGCGTCGGTCGATCAGCCCCAGCATTTT.

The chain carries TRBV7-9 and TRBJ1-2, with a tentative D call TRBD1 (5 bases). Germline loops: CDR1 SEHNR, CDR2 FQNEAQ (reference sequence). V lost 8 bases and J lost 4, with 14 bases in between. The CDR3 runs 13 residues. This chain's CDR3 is CASVGAVVYGYTF. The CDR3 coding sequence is TGTGCCAGCGTTGGGGCGGTAGTCTATGGCTACACCTTC.

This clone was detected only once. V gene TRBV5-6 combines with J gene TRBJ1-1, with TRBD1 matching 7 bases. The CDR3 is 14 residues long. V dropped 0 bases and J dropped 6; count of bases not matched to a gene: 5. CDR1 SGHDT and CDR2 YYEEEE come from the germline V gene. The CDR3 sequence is CASSLEGAGAEAFF. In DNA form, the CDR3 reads TGTGCCAGCAGCTTGGAGGGGGCTGGGGCTGAAGCTTTCTTT.

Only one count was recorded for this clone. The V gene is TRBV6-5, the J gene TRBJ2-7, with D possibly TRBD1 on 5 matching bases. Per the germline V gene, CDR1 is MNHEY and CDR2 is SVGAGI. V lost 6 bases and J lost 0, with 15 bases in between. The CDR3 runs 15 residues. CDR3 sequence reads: CASSQRGATSYEQYF. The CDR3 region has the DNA TGTGCCAGCAGCCAAAGGGGTGCCACCTCCTACGAGCAGTACTTC.

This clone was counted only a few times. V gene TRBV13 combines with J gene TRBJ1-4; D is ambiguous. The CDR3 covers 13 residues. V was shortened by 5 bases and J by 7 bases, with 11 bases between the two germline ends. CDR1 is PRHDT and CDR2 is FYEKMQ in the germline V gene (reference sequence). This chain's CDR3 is CASSPWTGEKLFF. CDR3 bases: TGTGCCAGCAGCCCCTGGACTGGTGAAAAACTGTTTTTT.

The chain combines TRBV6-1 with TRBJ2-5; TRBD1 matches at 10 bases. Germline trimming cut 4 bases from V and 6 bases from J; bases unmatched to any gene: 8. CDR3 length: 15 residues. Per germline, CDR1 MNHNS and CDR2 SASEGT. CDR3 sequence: CASSVDDRGLKTQYF. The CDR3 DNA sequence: TGTGCCAGCAGTGTAGACGACAGGGGGCTAAAGACCCAGTACTTC.

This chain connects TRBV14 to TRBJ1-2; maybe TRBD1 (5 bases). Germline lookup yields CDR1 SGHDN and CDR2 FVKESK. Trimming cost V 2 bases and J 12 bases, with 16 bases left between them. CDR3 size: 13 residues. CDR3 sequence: CASSQNDQGLHTF. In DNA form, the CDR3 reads TGTGCCAGCAGCCAAAACGATCAGGGCCTCCACACCTTC.

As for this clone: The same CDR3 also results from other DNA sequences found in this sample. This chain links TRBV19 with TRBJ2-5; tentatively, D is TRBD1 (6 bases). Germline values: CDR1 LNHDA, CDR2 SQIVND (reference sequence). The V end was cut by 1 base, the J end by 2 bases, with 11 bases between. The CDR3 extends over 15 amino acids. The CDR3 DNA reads TGTGCCAGTAGTATAGTAGGGACACCTCAAGAGACCCAGTACTTC. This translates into CASSIVGTPQETQYF.

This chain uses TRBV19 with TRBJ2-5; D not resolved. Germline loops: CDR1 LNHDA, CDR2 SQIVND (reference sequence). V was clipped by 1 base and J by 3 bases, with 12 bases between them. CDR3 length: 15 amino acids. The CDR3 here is CASSIGSDIEETQYF. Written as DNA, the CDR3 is TGTGCCAGTAGTATAGGATCAGACATCGAAGAGACCCAGTACTTC.

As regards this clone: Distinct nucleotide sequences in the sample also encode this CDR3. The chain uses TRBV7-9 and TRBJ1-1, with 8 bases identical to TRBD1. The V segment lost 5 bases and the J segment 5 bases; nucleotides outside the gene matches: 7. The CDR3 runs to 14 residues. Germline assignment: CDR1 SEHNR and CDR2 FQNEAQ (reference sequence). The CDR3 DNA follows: TGTGCCAGCAGCCCCGGACAGGGATGGACTGAAGCTTTCTTT. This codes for CASSPGQGWTEAFF.